Below are 17 T cell receptor beta chains sequenced from a single sample in a study of liver allograft versus peripheral blood T cells. Study information: Blood and transplanted-liver T cell receptor repertoires from recipients were compared.

TCRdb passed the reads through MiXCR, listing each CDR3 protein once. In the table there are approximately 5,700 distinct CDR3 sequences, 17% of which are singletons. The receptor source for this set is a human patient who had a liver transplant. The graft donor may have given rise to some T cells.

This clonotype ranks as medium-sized. The rearrangement joins TRBV7-2 to TRBJ1-5; TRBD1 agrees at 8 bases. Per germline, CDR1 SGHTA and CDR2 FQGNSA. V gave up 1 base and J gave up 5 bases; unmatched junction bases: 7. The CDR3 has 16 amino acids. The CDR3 sequence: CASSLGTGIGDQPQHF. In DNA form, the CDR3 reads TGTGCCAGCAGCTTAGGGACAGGGATAGGTGATCAGCCCCAGCATTTT.

This clonotype is judged medium-sized. This chain connects TRBV10-3 to TRBJ2-1, with TRBD2 identical over 10 bases. Germline CDR1 reads ENHRY; CDR2 reads SYGVKD. The CDR3 totals 16 residues. Trimming removed 2 bases from V and 4 bases from J; junction bases left unmatched: 5. CDR3: CAISEQLAGIYNEQFF. DNA of the CDR3: TGTGCCATCAGTGAGCAACTAGCGGGGATTTACAATGAGCAGTTCTTC.

This clonotype rates as medium-sized. The chain combines TRBV12-3 or TRBV12-4 with TRBJ1-5; 7 bases map to TRBD1. V shed 6 bases, J shed 3 bases, and the junction held 5 bases outside the gene matches. The CDR3 is made up of 14 amino acids. The CDR3: CASRKQGPNQPQHF. The CDR3 coding sequence is TGTGCCAGCAGGAAACAGGGGCCCAATCAGCCCCAGCATTTT.

CDR3 DNA: TGCGCCAGCAGCCAAGCCGACGAGCAGTACTTC. Protein sequence: CASSQADEQYF. This sequence joins TRBV10-2 and TRBJ2-7; D gene uncertain. CDR3 length: 11 amino acids. The germline CDR1 and CDR2 sequences are WSHSY and SAAADI. The V and J ends lost 6 bases and 5 bases respectively, with 8 bases between them.

The rearrangement joins TRBV11-1 to TRBJ2-3; D is possibly TRBD1 (6 bases). The CDR3 is 16 amino acids. V lost 5 bases to trimming and J lost 1 base, with 16 bases between them. Germline CDR1 and CDR2: SGHAT and FQDESV (reference sequence). The CDR3 DNA reads as TGTGCCAGCAGCCAAGGCTCCCCAGGGGGCACAGATACGCAGTATTTT. Protein product: CASSQGSPGGTDTQYF. The full variable domain, with the rest looked up from reference TRBV11-1 and TRBJ2-3, is EAEVAQSPRYKITEKSQAVAFWCDPISGHATLYWYRQILGQGPELLVQFQDESVVDDSQLPKDRFSAERLKGVDSTLKIQPAELGDSAMYLCASSQGSPGGTDTQYFGPGTRLTVL.

This clonotype is medium-sized by share. The V call is TRBV6-1, the J call TRBJ1-5; D not certain. V was trimmed by 7 bases and J by 0 bases, leaving 13 bases between them. Germline V gives CDR1 MNHNS, CDR2 SASEGT. The CDR3 extends over 15 amino acids. The CDR3 reads CASKPAENSNQPQHF. DNA of the CDR3: TGTGCCAGCAAACCAGCAGAAAATAGCAATCAGCCCCAGCATTTT.

CDR3 in DNA: TGTGCCAGCAGCCAAGGGAATTCACCCCTCCACTTT. Translating it yields CASSQGNSPLHF. The rearrangement uses TRBV3-1 and TRBJ1-6, with D unresolved. V lost 1 base to trimming and J lost 7 bases, with 2 bases between them. The CDR3 consists of 12 residues. Germline lookup yields CDR1 LGHDT and CDR2 YNNKEL (reference sequence).

This clonotype ranks as medium-sized. CDR3 in amino acids: CASSKGQVTIGGYTF. CDR3 DNA sequence: TGTGCCAGCAGTAAGGGACAGGTAACCATCGGTGGCTACACCTTC. The rearrangement uses TRBV6-2 or TRBV6-3 and TRBJ1-2, with 8 bases aligning to TRBD1. Trimming removed 5 bases from V and 7 bases from J; junction bases left unmatched: 12. The CDR3 spans 15 residues. The germline CDR1 and CDR2 sequences are MNHEY and SVGEGT.

Judged by abundance, this clonotype is medium-sized. The chain links TRBV10-3 to TRBJ1-4; maybe TRBD1 (5 bases). Germline CDR1 reads ENHRY; CDR2 reads SYGVKD. V was pared by 4 bases and J by 3 bases, with 12 bases between. CDR3 length: 15 amino acids. CDR3 DNA sequence: TGTGCCATCAGTGGCTCGCTGGGGGCTAATGAAAAACTGTTTTTT. It translates to CAISGSLGANEKLFF.

In its sample, this clonotype is medium-sized. The J gene is TRBJ1-5, the V gene TRBV20-1, with a possible D match to TRBD1 (6 bases). The CDR3 has 12 amino acids. Germline V CDR1 and CDR2: DFQATT, SNEGSKA (reference sequence). The V end lost 6 bases, the J end lost 6 bases, and 12 bases lay between the germline ends. DNA for the CDR3: TGCAGTGCAGGGGGGGCCGGTCAGCCCCAGCATTTT. Protein: CSAGGAGQPQHF.

J is TRBJ1-4 and V is TRBV23-1; the match to TRBD1 covers 8 bases. TRBV23-1 has ORF status, its function being uncertain. V lost 0 bases to trimming and J lost 8 bases; unmatched junction nucleotides: 5. The CDR3 is made up of 15 amino acids. The CDR3 nucleotides read TGCGCCAGCAGTCAATCGTTCAGGGGGCGCGAAAAACTGTTTTTT. Its protein product is CASSQSFRGREKLFF.

A few counts support this clonotype. The chain recombines TRBV7-2 with TRBJ1-1; 8 bases are a match to TRBD1. Germline V gene data show CDR1 as SGHTA and CDR2 as FQGNSA. The CDR3 contains 17 residues. The V and J ends lost 0 bases and 7 bases, in that order; junction bases with no gene match: 13. The CDR3 sequence: CASSLAAQGAVRGEAFF. Here the CDR3 DNA reads TGTGCCAGCAGCTTAGCGGCTCAGGGGGCAGTAAGGGGTGAAGCTTTCTTT.

This clonotype counts as medium-sized. The rearrangement links TRBV7-9 to TRBJ2-3; 14 bases fit TRBD2. Germline loops: CDR1 SEHNR, CDR2 FQNEAQ (reference sequence). The CDR3 is 16 residues long. Trimming cost V 5 bases and J 3 bases; bases outside gene matches: 4. The CDR3 region is CASSQRLAGGTDTQYF. For the CDR3, the DNA is TGTGCCAGCAGCCAGCGACTAGCGGGAGGGACAGATACGCAGTATTTT.

This clonotype is categorized as medium-sized. This chain links TRBV6-5 with TRBJ2-1, with D hard to call. The CDR3 totals 17 residues. The ends were cut back, 6 bases at V and 0 bases at J, with 18 bases in the middle. From germline, CDR1 is MNHEY and CDR2 SVGAGI. This CDR3 reads CASSKPLSKSSYNEQFF. The CDR3 nucleotides are TGTGCCAGCAGCAAGCCCCTCTCGAAAAGCTCCTACAATGAGCAGTTCTTC.

This clonotype is medium-sized by share. The chain recombines TRBV5-5 with TRBJ2-3; D perhaps matches TRBD1 (6 bases). With 2 bases removed from V and 8 bases from J, the gap between germline ends came to 12 bases. CDR3 length equals 13 residues. Germline-derived CDR1 and CDR2 are SGHKS and YYEKEE (reference sequence). The CDR3 reads CASSLQGRPTQYF. DNA for the CDR3: TGTGCCAGCAGCTTACAGGGTCGTCCTACGCAGTATTTT. Based on the CDR3 plus reference TRBV5-5 and TRBJ2-3, the full variable domain is DAGVTQSPTHLIKTRGQQVTLRCSPISGHKSVSWYQQVLGQGPQFIFQYYEKEERGRGNFPDRFSARQFPNYSSELNVNALLLGDSALYLCASSLQGRPTQYFGPGTRLTVL.

Relative to its sample, this clonotype is medium-sized. The rearrangement uses TRBV5-5 and TRBJ1-4; no firm D call. Germline V gene lookup returns CDR1 SGHKS and CDR2 YYEKEE (reference sequence). V lost 4 bases and J 0 bases, leaving 10 bases between the germline ends. This CDR3 comprises 15 residues. CDR3 sequence reads: CASSQYTATNEKLFF. DNA for the CDR3: TGTGCCAGCAGCCAGTACACAGCAACTAATGAAAAACTGTTTTTT.

The V gene is TRBV6-1, the J gene TRBJ1-1; D is ambiguous. CDR1 and CDR2 (germline): MNHNS, SASEGT. V was trimmed by 7 bases and J by 2 bases, leaving 14 bases between them. CDR3 size: 14 residues. CDR3: CASTYSRFNTEAFF. CDR3 coding DNA: TGTGCCAGCACCTATTCTAGGTTTAACACTGAAGCTTTCTTT.